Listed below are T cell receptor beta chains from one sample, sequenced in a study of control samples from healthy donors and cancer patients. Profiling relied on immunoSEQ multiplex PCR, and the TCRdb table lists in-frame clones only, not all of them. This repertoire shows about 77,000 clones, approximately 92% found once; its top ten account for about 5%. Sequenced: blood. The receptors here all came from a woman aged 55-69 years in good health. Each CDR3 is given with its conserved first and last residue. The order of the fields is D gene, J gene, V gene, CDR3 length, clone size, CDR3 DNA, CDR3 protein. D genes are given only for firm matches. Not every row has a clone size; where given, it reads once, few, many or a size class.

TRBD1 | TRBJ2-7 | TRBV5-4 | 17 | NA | TGTGCCAGCAGCTTTTCCACTTGGACAGGGGTCTCCTACGAGCAGTACTTC | CASSFSTWTGVSYEQYF
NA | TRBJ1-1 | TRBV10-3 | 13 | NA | TGTGCCATCAGAGGTGGGCTGAACACTGAAGCTTTCTTT | CAIRGGLNTEAFF
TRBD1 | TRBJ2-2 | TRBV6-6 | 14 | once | TGTGCCGGACAGACAGGGGGAAACACCGGGGAGCTGTTTTTT | CAGQTGGNTGELFF
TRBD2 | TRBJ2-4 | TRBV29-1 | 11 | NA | TGCAGCGTGATGGGGGGGAACATTCAGTACTTC | CSVMGGNIQYF
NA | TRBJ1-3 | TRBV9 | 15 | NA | TGTGCCAGCAGCCCCGGGACACGGCGTGGGAACACCATATATTTT | CASSPGTRRGNTIYF
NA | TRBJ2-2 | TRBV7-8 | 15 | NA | TGTGCCAGCAGCTTATCAGGGGTCCTCACCGGGGAGCTGTTTTTT | CASSLSGVLTGELFF
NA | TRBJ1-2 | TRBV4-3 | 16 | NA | TGCGCCAGCAGCCAAGATCGGCAGGGACCTAACTATGGCTACACCTTC | CASSQDRQGPNYGYTF
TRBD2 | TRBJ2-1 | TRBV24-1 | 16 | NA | TGTGCCACCAGTGACCAGACTAGCGGAAGGTACAATGAGCAGTTCTTC | CATSDQTSGRYNEQFF
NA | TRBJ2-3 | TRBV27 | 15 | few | TGTGCCACCTTAAGGGCCGCGGGATACACAGATACGCAGTATTTT | CATLRAAGYTDTQYF
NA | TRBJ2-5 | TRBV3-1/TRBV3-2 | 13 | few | TGTGCCAGCACAAGGACAGCACAAGAGACCCAGTACTTC | CASTRTAQETQYF
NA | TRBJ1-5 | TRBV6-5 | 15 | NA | TGTGCCAGCAGTCTTATTTCCCCCGGGGTCCAGCCCCAGCATTTT | CASSLISPGVQPQHF
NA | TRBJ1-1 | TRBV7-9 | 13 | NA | TGTGCCAGCAGCCAAACGGGGAGGGCTGAAGCTTTCTTT | CASSQTGRAEAFF
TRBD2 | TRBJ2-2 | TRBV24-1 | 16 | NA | TGTGCCACCAGCATGGGGACTAGCGGGGGAACCGGGGAGCTGTTTTTT | CATSMGTSGGTGELFF
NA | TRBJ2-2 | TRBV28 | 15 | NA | TGTGCCAGCAGTGAGAAGCAGGGAATTACCGGGGAGCTGTTTTTT | CASSEKQGITGELFF
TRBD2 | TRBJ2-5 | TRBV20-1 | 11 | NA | TGCAGTGCTAGGGGGGGGGAGACCCAGTACTTC | CSARGGETQYF
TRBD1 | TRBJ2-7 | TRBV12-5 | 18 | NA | TGTGCTAGTGGTTTGGCACCTCGTCTCAGGGGGCTCCCCTACGAGCAGTACTTC | CASGLAPRLRGLPYEQYF
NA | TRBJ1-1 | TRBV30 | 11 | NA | TGTGCCTGGAGTGTGAACACTGAAGCTTTCTTT | CAWSVNTEAFF
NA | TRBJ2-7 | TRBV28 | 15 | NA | TGTGCCAGCAGGGGGGAAATTTGGCGGAGATACGAGCAGTACTTC | CASRGEIWRRYEQYF
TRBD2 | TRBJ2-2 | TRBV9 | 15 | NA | TGTGCCAGCAGCCCCAATAGCGGGGACACCGGGGAGCTGTTTTTT | CASSPNSGDTGELFF
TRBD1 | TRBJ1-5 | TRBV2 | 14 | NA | TGTGCCAGCAGGGTGGACAGGAGTAATCAGCCCCAGCATTTT | CASRVDRSNQPQHF